This is a list of T cell receptor beta chains from one sample in a study of blood T cell repertoires in COVID-19. The data were produced by immunoSEQ multiplex PCR, yet TCRdb's version contains in-frame clones alone and is incomplete. This sample yields about 280,000 clones, of which 65% to 90% are seen a single time; 13% belongs to the top ten. Sequences were obtained from peripheral blood. Receptor source: a woman between 65 and 79 years old with COVID-19, enrolled during active disease. Each CDR3 is given with its conserved first and last residue. Fields, in order: J gene, D gene, clone size, V gene, CDR3 DNA, CDR3 protein. D genes are given only for firm matches. The size of a clone is reported for some rows only, either as once, few or many, or as a class for expanded clones.

j_gene: TRBJ1-4; d_gene: -; abundance: -; v_gene: TRBV6-1; CDR3nt: TGTGCCAGCAGTGGCACGGTAGGGAGAACTAATGAAAAACTGTTTTTT; CDR3aa: CASSGTVGRTNEKLFF
j_gene: TRBJ2-5; d_gene: TRBD1; abundance: -; v_gene: TRBV4-3; CDR3nt: TGCGCCAGCAGCCTGGGACAGGGGGTAGGTGAGACCCAGTACTTC; CDR3aa: CASSLGQGVGETQYF
j_gene: TRBJ1-1; d_gene: TRBD1; abundance: -; v_gene: TRBV5-1; CDR3nt: TGCGCCAGCAGCTTGGGGGACAGGGACGAAATCACTGAAGCTTTCTTT; CDR3aa: CASSLGDRDEITEAFF
j_gene: TRBJ2-7; d_gene: -; abundance: -; v_gene: TRBV2; CDR3nt: TGTGCCAGCAGTGAACTAGACAGTCCCTACGAGCAGTACTTC; CDR3aa: CASSELDSPYEQYF
j_gene: TRBJ2-3; d_gene: TRBD2; abundance: -; v_gene: TRBV4-3; CDR3nt: TGCGCCAGCGGAACTGGGACTAGCTACACAGATACGCAGTATTTT; CDR3aa: CASGTGTSYTDTQYF
j_gene: TRBJ1-5; d_gene: -; abundance: -; v_gene: TRBV15; CDR3nt: TGTGCCACCAGCAGAGAGGCAGATCAGCCCCAGCATTTT; CDR3aa: CATSREADQPQHF
j_gene: TRBJ1-3; d_gene: -; abundance: -; v_gene: TRBV5-6; CDR3nt: TGTGCCAGCAGCTTGGCCACGGACTACTCTGGAAACACCATATATTTT; CDR3aa: CASSLATDYSGNTIYF
j_gene: TRBJ2-3; d_gene: -; abundance: -; v_gene: TRBV3-1/TRBV3-2; CDR3nt: TGTGCCAGCAGGGGGAGCCGAGGAACGCAGTATTTT; CDR3aa: CASRGSRGTQYF
j_gene: TRBJ2-1; d_gene: -; abundance: -; v_gene: TRBV6-6; CDR3nt: TGTGCCAGCAGTTCGCCAGGACAGCACAATGAGCAGTTCTTC; CDR3aa: CASSSPGQHNEQFF
j_gene: TRBJ1-5; d_gene: -; abundance: -; v_gene: TRBV19; CDR3nt: TGTGCCAGCCTGGAACAAGGGGGAAGCAATCAGCCCCAGCATTTT; CDR3aa: CASLEQGGSNQPQHF
j_gene: TRBJ2-5; d_gene: -; abundance: once; v_gene: TRBV24-1; CDR3nt: TGTGCCACCAGTGACCCCGGACAAGCCTCAAAGGGGACCCAGTACTTC; CDR3aa: CATSDPGQASKGTQYF
j_gene: TRBJ2-7; d_gene: TRBD1; abundance: -; v_gene: TRBV18; CDR3nt: TGTGCCAGCTCACCACCCGGGACAGGGGCCTACGAGCAGTACTTC; CDR3aa: CASSPPGTGAYEQYF
j_gene: TRBJ1-1; d_gene: TRBD1; abundance: -; v_gene: TRBV23-1; CDR3nt: TGCGCCAGCAGTCAATCGGCCGGGACAGGGGGCACTGAAGCTTTCTTT; CDR3aa: CASSQSAGTGGTEAFF
j_gene: TRBJ2-7; d_gene: -; abundance: once; v_gene: TRBV5-4; CDR3nt: TGTGCCAGCAGCTTGGCAGGCACCGGTCAACCCTACGAGCAGTACTTC; CDR3aa: CASSLAGTGQPYEQYF
j_gene: TRBJ2-2; d_gene: -; abundance: few; v_gene: TRBV4-3; CDR3nt: TGCGCCAGCAGCCAAGAGGAGGGGAGCACCGGGGAGCTGTTTTTT; CDR3aa: CASSQEEGSTGELFF
j_gene: TRBJ1-6; d_gene: TRBD1; abundance: -; v_gene: TRBV10-2; CDR3nt: TGCGCCAGCAGGGGGGACAGGGGCTATAATTCACCCCTCCACTTT; CDR3aa: CASRGDRGYNSPLHF
j_gene: TRBJ2-5; d_gene: TRBD1; abundance: -; v_gene: TRBV5-1; CDR3nt: TGCGCCAGCAGCTCAGGACAGGGTTTTCAAGAGACCCAGTACTTC; CDR3aa: CASSSGQGFQETQYF
j_gene: TRBJ1-1; d_gene: -; abundance: -; v_gene: TRBV20-1; CDR3nt: TGCAGTGTGGGCTGGACTGAAGCTTTCTTT; CDR3aa: CSVGWTEAFF
j_gene: TRBJ1-6; d_gene: TRBD1; abundance: once; v_gene: TRBV9; CDR3nt: TGTGCCAGCAGCGTATGGGACAGTACTCATTCACCCCTCCACTTT; CDR3aa: CASSVWDSTHSPLHF
j_gene: TRBJ2-2; d_gene: TRBD1; abundance: -; v_gene: TRBV6-5; CDR3nt: TGTGCCAGCAGTTACCCGGGACAGGGGAACACCGGGGAGCTGTTTTTT; CDR3aa: CASSYPGQGNTGELFF
j_gene: TRBJ1-2; d_gene: -; abundance: -; v_gene: TRBV11-2; CDR3nt: TGTGCCAGCAGCTTACAATTAGGGGCCCTCGCTAACTATGGCTACACCTTC; CDR3aa: CASSLQLGALANYGYTF
j_gene: TRBJ2-7; d_gene: -; abundance: -; v_gene: TRBV5-1; CDR3nt: TGCGCCAGCAGCTTAACGGGGGACCCCTCCTACGAGCAGTACTTC; CDR3aa: CASSLTGDPSYEQYF
j_gene: TRBJ1-1; d_gene: -; abundance: -; v_gene: TRBV5-1; CDR3nt: TGCGCCAGCAGCTTGGCTCGAGTACAGGGCTCTGAAGCTTTCTTT; CDR3aa: CASSLARVQGSEAFF
j_gene: TRBJ2-1; d_gene: -; abundance: -; v_gene: TRBV7-9; CDR3nt: TGTGCCAGCTCCCGAGGGCGGGGGCCCAGGGGCAATGAGCAGTTCTTC; CDR3aa: CASSRGRGPRGNEQFF
j_gene: TRBJ1-5; d_gene: TRBD1; abundance: -; v_gene: TRBV19; CDR3nt: TGTGCCAGTAGTAGGGTTCCGGGACAGGGAAGCAATCAGCCCCAGCATTTT; CDR3aa: CASSRVPGQGSNQPQHF
j_gene: TRBJ1-6; d_gene: -; abundance: once; v_gene: TRBV11-2; CDR3nt: TGTGCCAGCAGCTTAGATCGAGGGCCAGCTAAAAATTCACCCCTCCACTTT; CDR3aa: CASSLDRGPAKNSPLHF
j_gene: TRBJ1-2; d_gene: -; abundance: -; v_gene: TRBV18; CDR3nt: TGTGCCAGCTCGCCCGACGGGGGCTATGGCTACACCTTC; CDR3aa: CASSPDGGYGYTF
j_gene: TRBJ1-2; d_gene: TRBD1; abundance: -; v_gene: TRBV7-2; CDR3nt: TGTGCCAGCAGCGTAGGGACAGGGGGCATTGGCTACACCTTC; CDR3aa: CASSVGTGGIGYTF
j_gene: TRBJ2-7; d_gene: TRBD1; abundance: -; v_gene: TRBV9; CDR3nt: TGTGCCAGCAGCGTAGGAGGGACAGGGATCGGTGAGCAGTACTTC; CDR3aa: CASSVGGTGIGEQYF
j_gene: TRBJ1-3; d_gene: -; abundance: -; v_gene: TRBV18; CDR3nt: TGTGCCAGCTCACCCTTGTTCGGTCAGCTAGACTCTGGAAACACCATATATTTT; CDR3aa: CASSPLFGQLDSGNTIYF
j_gene: TRBJ2-7; d_gene: TRBD2; abundance: -; v_gene: TRBV28; CDR3nt: TGTGCCAGCAGTGGGATACTAGCGGGGGGCCTCCTCTTAACTTACGAGCAGTACTTC; CDR3aa: CASSGILAGGLLLTYEQYF
j_gene: TRBJ1-1; d_gene: TRBD1; abundance: once; v_gene: TRBV29-1; CDR3nt: TGCAGCTCTCTGGGGGTGGGACAGGGGCGATCTGAAGCTTTCTTT; CDR3aa: CSSLGVGQGRSEAFF
j_gene: TRBJ2-3; d_gene: TRBD1; abundance: once; v_gene: TRBV11-2; CDR3nt: TGTGCCAGCAGCGACCTCCGGGACAGGGGGACAGATACGCAGTATTTT; CDR3aa: CASSDLRDRGTDTQYF
j_gene: TRBJ1-1; d_gene: TRBD1; abundance: -; v_gene: TRBV5-1; CDR3nt: TGCGCCAGCAGCACAGGACAGGGAGCCTGGGCTTTCTTT; CDR3aa: CASSTGQGAWAFF
j_gene: TRBJ2-1; d_gene: TRBD2; abundance: -; v_gene: TRBV2; CDR3nt: TGTGCCAGCAGTGAGCCGGGACTAGCGGGGCCTCCGGACAATGAGCAGTTCTTC; CDR3aa: CASSEPGLAGPPDNEQFF
j_gene: TRBJ2-7; d_gene: TRBD2; abundance: few; v_gene: TRBV7-9; CDR3nt: TGTGCCAGCAGCCCCCCGGGGGGGTTCGAGCAGTACTTC; CDR3aa: CASSPPGGFEQYF
j_gene: TRBJ1-1; d_gene: -; abundance: -; v_gene: TRBV5-1; CDR3nt: TGCGCCAGCAGCTTGGAAGCGTGGATGAACACTGAAGCTTTCTTT; CDR3aa: CASSLEAWMNTEAFF
j_gene: TRBJ1-5; d_gene: -; abundance: -; v_gene: TRBV9; CDR3nt: TGTGCCAGCAGTTTCGACAGTAAGTTTTCGGAGCCCCAGCATTTT; CDR3aa: CASSFDSKFSEPQHF
j_gene: TRBJ1-3; d_gene: -; abundance: -; v_gene: TRBV9; CDR3nt: TGTGCCAGCAGCGCGGAGATATCTGGAAACACCATATATTTT; CDR3aa: CASSAEISGNTIYF
j_gene: TRBJ1-2; d_gene: -; abundance: once; v_gene: TRBV7-2; CDR3nt: TGTGCCAGCAGCTCTAGAAAAAAACAGGGAGAAGGCTACACCTTC; CDR3aa: CASSSRKKQGEGYTF
j_gene: TRBJ1-2; d_gene: -; abundance: -; v_gene: TRBV5-4; CDR3nt: TGTGCCAGCAGCCCGTCCGGGTATGGCTACACCTTC; CDR3aa: CASSPSGYGYTF
j_gene: TRBJ1-1; d_gene: TRBD1; abundance: -; v_gene: TRBV9; CDR3nt: TGTGCCAGCAGCCCAGGGGGATCGGAAACTGAAGCTTTCTTT; CDR3aa: CASSPGGSETEAFF
j_gene: TRBJ2-1; d_gene: TRBD2; abundance: -; v_gene: TRBV30; CDR3nt: TGTGCCTGGAGTCAGCGGGGGGGAAATGAGCAGTTCTTC; CDR3aa: CAWSQRGGNEQFF
j_gene: TRBJ2-7; d_gene: -; abundance: -; v_gene: TRBV5-1; CDR3nt: TGCGCCAGCAGCTTGCCGACAGCCACCTACGAGCAGTACTTC; CDR3aa: CASSLPTATYEQYF
j_gene: TRBJ2-1; d_gene: -; abundance: -; v_gene: TRBV19; CDR3nt: TGTGCCAGTAGTATCGGCCAGGGCTACAATGAGCAGTTCTTC; CDR3aa: CASSIGQGYNEQFF
j_gene: TRBJ1-2; d_gene: -; abundance: -; v_gene: TRBV6-5; CDR3nt: TGTGCCAGCAGTTACGGGAGGGGATATGGCTACACCTTC; CDR3aa: CASSYGRGYGYTF
j_gene: TRBJ2-3; d_gene: -; abundance: -; v_gene: TRBV9; CDR3nt: TGTGCCAGCAGCGTATCCAGGGGATGGACAGATACGCAGTATTTT; CDR3aa: CASSVSRGWTDTQYF
j_gene: TRBJ1-2; d_gene: TRBD1; abundance: -; v_gene: TRBV9; CDR3nt: TGTGCCAGCAGCGTAACAGGGACAGTAAACTATGGCTACACCTTC; CDR3aa: CASSVTGTVNYGYTF
j_gene: TRBJ2-7; d_gene: -; abundance: -; v_gene: TRBV5-1; CDR3nt: TGCGCCAGCAGCCCCTTTTTTACGGGGGCCTACGAGCAGTACTTC; CDR3aa: CASSPFFTGAYEQYF
j_gene: TRBJ1-2; d_gene: -; abundance: -; v_gene: TRBV12-5; CDR3nt: TGTGCTAGTGCCCCCCTTGACAGATCTCTCTATGGCTACACCTTC; CDR3aa: CASAPLDRSLYGYTF
j_gene: TRBJ1-3; d_gene: -; abundance: -; v_gene: TRBV3-1/TRBV3-2; CDR3nt: TGTGCCAGCAGCCCCCGCCCGAGCTCTGGAAACACCATATATTTT; CDR3aa: CASSPRPSSGNTIYF
j_gene: TRBJ2-7; d_gene: -; abundance: -; v_gene: TRBV5-1; CDR3nt: TGCGCCAGCAGCTTGGACCAGGCATCGGGGGAGCAGTACTTC; CDR3aa: CASSLDQASGEQYF
j_gene: TRBJ1-4; d_gene: -; abundance: -; v_gene: TRBV5-1; CDR3nt: TGCGCCAGCAGCTTGCTGACTCAAACTAATGAAAAACTGTTTTTT; CDR3aa: CASSLLTQTNEKLFF
j_gene: TRBJ2-1; d_gene: -; abundance: -; v_gene: TRBV7-8; CDR3nt: TGTGCCAGCAGCTTAGGGGCTCACGGGACCTACAATGAGCAGTTCTTC; CDR3aa: CASSLGAHGTYNEQFF